These 2 T cell receptor beta chains share one sample of origin, sequenced in a study of graft-versus-host responses after intestinal transplantation (dated by TCRdb to about 2021). Their target antigens are unknown. Receptors were amplified or captured by the immunoSEQ multiplex PCR assay. The clones in this table, taken by TCRdb from immuneACCESS, are in-frame only. Not every clone is retained; where verified, under half of the shortfall comes from an unresolved V gene, and the cause of the rest is unknown. A total of tens of thousands of clones appear in this sample, around 93% of them only once. The top ten constitute approximately 0.32% of the sample. The time point label for this specimen denotes: cells obtained before transplantation from donor or recipient. The sample was unstimulated CD4+ T cells sorted from spleen or lymph node cells, taken before transplant. Receptors originate from a human donor who was the organ donor for an intestinal transplant.

V gene TRBV5-1 combines with J gene TRBJ2-3; D possibly corresponds to TRBD2 (6 bases). V shed 1 base and J shed 4 bases, with 13 bases lying between them. The CDR3 extends over 15 amino acids. The V gene's germline CDR1 is SGHRS and CDR2 YFSETQ. The CDR3 DNA is TGCGCCAGCAGCTTGAGCACCCTAGCGTCAGATACGCAGTATTTT. Protein sequence: CASSLSTLASDTQYF. Drawing the rest from reference TRBV5-1 and TRBJ2-3, the complete variable domain is KAGVTQTPRYLIKTRGQQVTLSCSPISGHRSVSWYQQTPGQGLQFLFEYFSETQRNKGNFPGRFSGRQFSNSRSEMNVSTLELGDSALYLCASSLSTLASDTQYFGPGTRLTVL.

There are a few counts of this clone. This rearrangement joins TRBV6-1 to TRBJ2-7; TRBD1 agrees at 7 bases. J was trimmed by 0 bases and V by 4 bases; bases with no gene match: 6. The CDR3 is 15 amino acids. In germline, CDR1 is MNHNS, CDR2 SASEGT. The CDR3 region is CASSAGTANSYEQYF. CDR3 nucleotides: TGTGCCAGCAGTGCAGGGACAGCCAACTCCTACGAGCAGTACTTC.